The present T cell receptor beta chain was sequenced within a study of long-term antiretroviral therapy in people with HIV. In germline, CDR1 is LGHNA, CDR2 YSLEER. Between the trimmed V and J ends, which lost 1 base and 5 bases, there was a span of 14 bases. This CDR3 is 15 amino acids long. Survey-level resolution applied to immunoSEQ assay v3.0. Here immunoSEQ multiplex PCR was the method, and the copy in TCRdb shows in-frame clones only, minus some. The sample has some 35,000 clones; approximately 83% are singletons. The receptor was derived from a young man with HIV. This specimen was unsorted PBMCs, taken 0.4 years before starting antiretroviral therapy. The rearrangement uses TRBV4-3 and TRBJ1-1; no definite D call. The CDR3 nucleotides are TGCGCCAGCAGCCAAGGGCACCTGCTGAGGACTGAAGCTTTCTTT. It yields the protein CASSQGHLLRTEAFF.